This T cell receptor (beta chain) stems from a study of shared clonotypes between healthy human individuals. This CDR3 has 13 residues. Trimming took off 5 bases at V and 4 bases at J, with 12 bases between the two ends. Germline V lookup: CDR1 SQVTM, CDR2 ANQGSEA. Produced via immunoSEQ multiplex PCR; TCRdb's table is partial and in-frame only. The sample has approximately 460,000 clones, around 77% seen once. This clone was detected only a few times. This clonotype was obtained from a woman aged 35 to 49 in good health. Some clones in this sample may be carry-over from other donors' samples. The sequenced material came from PBMCs. The chain has TRBV29-1 and TRBJ1-5, with D perhaps TRBD1 (6 bases). CDR3 residues: CSVSGTSNQPQHF. The CDR3 region has the DNA TGCAGCGTTTCCGGGACATCAAATCAGCCCCAGCATTTT.